The following is a TCR beta chain sequence with its context. This sample is drawn from a study of T cells in Graves' hyperthyroidism and ophthalmopathy. Per the germline V gene, CDR1 is KGHDR and CDR2 is SFDVKD. Deletions cut 6 bases from V and 7 bases from J, with 23 bases between. CDR3 length equals 16 residues. Amplification of TCR beta CDR3 regions used RNA as the template. TCR CDR3 regions were first amplified by RT-PCR with HTBI primers. TCRdb called the multiplex PCR reads again in MiXCR, with one record for every CDR3 protein. The data show roughly 500,000 distinct CDR3 sequences, about 45% seen once.

Specimen: peripheral blood or thyroid tissue (not recorded which). The genes are TRBV24-1 and TRBJ1-1; D is perhaps TRBD1 (5 bases). The source is an adult woman with Graves' disease, either hyperthyroidism or ophthalmopathy (not recorded which). Here the CDR3 reads CATSLRGERHFDEAFF. The CDR3 bases are TGTGCCACCAGTCTTAGGGGAGAGAGACACTTCGATGAAGCTTTCTTT.